The rows below give T cell receptor beta chains drawn from one sample of a study of T cells in localized non-small cell lung cancer. The table came from immunoSEQ multiplex PCR; TCRdb's copy has only in-frame clones and leaves some out. This repertoire shows roughly 67,000 clones, almost 85% found once; its top ten account for approximately 13%. The sequenced sample was peripheral blood, obtained before any cancer treatment. These receptors came from a female donor at least 60 years old with stage I lung adenocarcinoma. The CDR3 runs from the conserved cysteine through the conserved F or W. The order of the fields is clone size, V gene, D gene, J gene, CDR3 protein, CDR3 DNA. The D gene is left open where the match is weak. Some rows have no size entry. The others give once, few or many, or a class for an expanded clone.

>.|TRBV7-2|TRBD1|TRBJ1-2
CASSRRQGGNYGYTF
TGTGCCAGCAGCCGCCGACAGGGGGGAAACTATGGCTACACCTTC
>.|TRBV19|TRBD2|TRBJ2-3
CASSLTSGDTDTQYF
TGTGCCAGTAGTCTGACTAGCGGAGACACAGATACGCAGTATTTT
>.|TRBV19|.|TRBJ2-3
CASSITFARADTQYF
TGTGCCAGTAGTATAACCTTTGCTAGGGCAGATACGCAGTATTTT
>.|TRBV7-2|.|TRBJ1-3
CASSLSQIHSGNTIYF
TGTGCCAGCAGCTTAAGCCAGATACACTCTGGAAACACCATATATTTT
>.|TRBV5-1|.|TRBJ2-5
CASSLGAGVLETQYF
TGCGCCAGCAGCTTGGGGGCAGGGGTGTTAGAGACCCAGTACTTC
>.|TRBV5-4|.|TRBJ2-7
CASSLASGPYEQYF
TGTGCCAGCAGCTTGGCCTCGGGGCCCTACGAGCAGTACTTC
>.|TRBV6-5|.|TRBJ1-2
CASRGTAYGYTF
TGTGCCAGCAGAGGGACGGCCTATGGCTACACCTTC
>.|TRBV5-1|.|TRBJ2-2
CASSSPSGEAAGELFF
TGCGCCAGCAGCTCACCATCAGGGGAAGCTGCCGGGGAGCTGTTTTTT
>.|TRBV5-6|.|TRBJ2-5
CASSPWQGETQYF
TGTGCCAGCAGCCCTTGGCAGGGAGAGACCCAGTACTTC
>.|TRBV4-2|TRBD1|TRBJ2-7
CASSPLGDSRYEQYF
TGTGCCAGCAGCCCCCTGGGGGACAGCCGCTACGAGCAGTACTTC
>once|TRBV19|.|TRBJ1-5
CASSRKVDGNQPQHF
TGTGCCAGTAGTAGGAAGGTTGACGGCAATCAGCCCCAGCATTTT
>.|TRBV30|.|TRBJ2-3
CAWTTGGLSTDTQYF
TGTGCCTGGACCACGGGCGGCTTAAGCACAGATACGCAGTATTTT
>.|TRBV19|.|TRBJ1-1
CASSRGLNTEAFF
TGTGCCAGTAGTAGGGGTTTGAACACTGAAGCTTTCTTT
>.|TRBV5-4|.|TRBJ2-2
CASSLRGRMELFF
TGTGCCAGCAGCTTGAGAGGCCGAATGGAGCTGTTTTTT
>once|TRBV5-1|TRBD1|TRBJ2-7
CASSRGTGEPYEQYF
TGCGCCAGCAGCCGCGGGACAGGGGAACCCTACGAGCAGTACTTC
>.|TRBV6-1|TRBD1|TRBJ2-7
CASSGRTGEGYEQYF
TGTGCCAGCAGTGGGAGGACAGGGGAGGGCTACGAGCAGTACTTC
>.|TRBV6-1|TRBD1|TRBJ2-7
CASRPGQGSYEQYF
TGTGCCAGCAGACCGGGACAGGGGAGCTACGAGCAGTACTTC
>.|TRBV19|.|TRBJ2-2
CASSGSANTGELFF
TGTGCCAGTAGTGGTTCGGCGAACACCGGGGAGCTGTTTTTT
>.|TRBV7-2|.|TRBJ1-2
CASSSLSVSIYGYTF
TGTGCCAGCAGCTCCCTGTCGGTCAGCATCTATGGCTACACCTTC
>.|TRBV6-1|.|TRBJ2-2
CASNRQSNTGELFF
TGTGCCAGCAATCGACAGTCGAACACCGGGGAGCTGTTTTTT
>.|TRBV19|TRBD2|TRBJ2-7
CASSVIAGGDYEQYF
TGTGCCAGTAGTGTAATAGCGGGGGGGGACTACGAGCAGTACTTC
>.|TRBV19|.|TRBJ1-5
CASTSDGAVQPQHF
TGTGCCAGTACCTCGGACGGGGCGGTTCAGCCCCAGCATTTT
>.|TRBV6-1|.|TRBJ1-2
CASSEAGPSRGYTF
TGTGCCAGCAGTGAAGCGGGGCCCTCCCGCGGCTACACCTTC
>.|TRBV18|.|TRBJ1-2
CASSATGNYGYTF
TGTGCCAGCTCCGCCACAGGGAACTATGGCTACACCTTC
>.|TRBV5-6|.|TRBJ2-6
CASSGGLLSLSGANVLTF
TGTGCCAGCAGCGGCGGACTCCTCTCCCTATCTGGGGCCAACGTCCTGACTTTC
>once|TRBV7-2|.|TRBJ2-7
CASSLEVGNLYEQYF
TGTGCCAGCAGCTTAGAGGTAGGGAACCTCTACGAGCAGTACTTC
>.|TRBV29-1|.|TRBJ2-1
CSVEVRNNEQFF
TGCAGCGTTGAGGTCCGAAACAATGAGCAGTTCTTC
>.|TRBV2|.|TRBJ2-7
CASRRGSYEQYF
TGTGCCAGCAGGAGGGGGAGCTACGAGCAGTACTTC
>.|TRBV5-6|TRBD1|TRBJ2-3
CASSTRQGYTDTQYF
TGTGCCAGCAGCACCAGACAGGGGTACACAGATACGCAGTATTTT
>.|TRBV18|TRBD2|TRBJ2-3
CASSPTSGTDTQYF
TGTGCCAGCTCACCTACTAGCGGCACAGATACGCAGTATTTT
>.|TRBV28|.|TRBJ2-1
CASSFRGNEQFF
TGTGCCAGCAGTTTCAGGGGCAATGAGCAGTTCTTC
>.|TRBV30|.|TRBJ1-2
CAWSEYYGYTF
TGTGCCTGGAGTGAATACTATGGCTACACCTTC
>.|TRBV11-1|.|TRBJ1-5
CASSQDSTNQPQHF
TGTGCCAGCAGTCAAGACAGTACCAATCAGCCCCAGCATTTT